These 29 T cell receptor beta chains were sequenced from one sample in a study of patients and donors after allogeneic stem cell transplantation. TCRdb redid the calling of the RT-PCR reads with MiXCR, one entry per CDR3 protein. The sample yields about a million distinct CDR3 sequences, more than 15% seen once. Sequencing was performed on blood, either unsorted or a sorted T cell fraction (not recorded which). These receptor sequences come from a human donor who was either an allogeneic HSCT recipient or a stem cell or donor lymphocyte infusion donor (not recorded which). It is not recorded whose cells these are; they may come from a transplant donor.

The table lists this clonotype with a few counts. This chain uses TRBV7-9 with TRBJ1-5, with a tentative D call TRBD1 (5 bases). Germline CDR1 and CDR2: SEHNR and FQNEAQ (reference sequence). CDR3 size: 14 residues. The V end was cut by 6 bases, the J end by 7 bases, with 16 bases between. The CDR3 DNA follows: TGTGCCAGCAGTGAAGGTTGGGGGAACCAGCCCCAGCATTTT. As protein: CASSEGWGNQPQHF.

The chain has TRBV1 and TRBJ1-1; TRBD1 reflects the table's D call only, with no check against the DNA. TRBV1 is recorded as a pseudogene. CDR3 length equals 18 residues. The CDR3 DNA follows: TGCACCAGCATCTCACTTCGGGGGACAGCGGACATGAACACTGAAGCTTTCTTT. This sequence encodes CTSISLRGTADMNTEAFF.

V is TRBV7-9 and J is TRBJ1-2, with TRBD1 identical over 9 bases. The CDR3 runs to 15 residues. Germline V gives CDR1 SEHNR, CDR2 FQNEAQ (reference sequence). J was trimmed by 4 bases and V by 3 bases; bases with no gene match: 6. The DNA for the CDR3 is TGTGCCAGCAGCTTCGATGGGACAGGGATCTATGGCTACACCTTC. Protein: CASSFDGTGIYGYTF.

J is TRBJ2-7 and V is TRBV4-1; 7 nucleotides agree with TRBD1. V was clipped by 7 bases and J by 0 bases; unmatched bases: 6. Germline CDR1 MGHRA, CDR2 YSYEKL. There are 14 residues in the CDR3. In nucleotides, the CDR3 is TGCGCCAGCACCGGGACAGTGAGCTCCTACGAGCAGTACTTC. This codes for CASTGTVSSYEQYF.

In its sample, this clonotype was seen a few times. The chain has TRBV7-8 and TRBJ2-4, with D possibly TRBD1 on 6 matching bases. Trimming took off 3 bases at V and 8 bases at J, with 14 bases between the two ends. This CDR3 is built from 14 residues. Germline V gene sequence: CDR1 SGHVS, CDR2 FQNEAQ. CDR3 amino acids: CASSFQGLGDIQYF. As DNA, the CDR3 is TGTGCCAGCAGCTTCCAGGGGCTGGGGGACATTCAGTACTTC.

The table lists this clonotype with a few counts. J is TRBJ2-1 and V is TRBV30; D unclear. In germline, CDR1 is GTSNPN, CDR2 SVGIG (reference sequence). The CDR3 has 12 residues. Deletions cut 2 bases from V and 10 bases from J, with 12 bases between. The CDR3 DNA reads TGTGCCTGGAGTCCAAACGGTAGGGAGCAGTTCTTC. Translating it yields CAWSPNGREQFF.

This clonotype was detected a few times. This chain uses TRBV2 with TRBJ1-5; unclear D gene. V dropped 2 bases and J dropped 2 bases, with 13 bases sitting between them. The CDR3 consists of 16 residues. CDR1 and CDR2 from the germline V gene are SNHLY and FYNNEI. The CDR3 spells CASSEPDPGGNQPQHF. CDR3 DNA: TGTGCCAGCAGTGAACCGGATCCTGGGGGCAATCAGCCCCAGCATTTT.

J is TRBJ1-4 and V is TRBV2; no definite D call. From germline, CDR1 is SNHLY and CDR2 FYNNEI. V lost 7 bases and J lost 3, with 12 bases in between. CDR3 length equals 14 residues. The CDR3 DNA sequence: TGTGCCAGCACAGATCCAGGATCTAATGAAAAACTGTTTTTT. Translated, it gives CASTDPGSNEKLFF.

Remarks on this clonotype: An end of the junction does not agree with germline; a read error may underlie this. This chain joins TRBV20-1 and TRBJ2-1; the match to TRBD2 covers 9 bases. The CDR3 sequence is 14 residues long. Germline lookup yields CDR1 DFQATT and CDR2 SNEGSKA (reference sequence). CDR3 loop: CRARRPSGKYEQFF. The CDR3 DNA reads as TGCAGAGCTAGAAGGCCTAGCGGGAAATATGAGCAGTTCTTC.

J is TRBJ1-3 and V is TRBV7-9; D is unclear. Germline-derived CDR1 and CDR2 are SEHNR and FQNEAQ (reference sequence). Trimming stripped 5 bases from V and 3 bases from J, with 17 bases between. The length of the CDR3 is 16 residues. CDR3 loop: CASSAYGREGGNTIYF. The DNA of the CDR3 is TGTGCCAGCAGCGCTTATGGACGGGAAGGTGGAAACACCATATATTTT. The full variable domain, with the rest looked up from reference TRBV7-9 and TRBJ1-3, is DTGVSQNPRHKITKRGQNVTFRCDPISEHNRLYWYRQTLGQGPEFLTYFQNEAQLEKSRLLSDRFSAERPKGSFSTLEIQRTEQGDSAMYLCASSAYGREGGNTIYFGEGSWLTVV.

The chain couples TRBV20-1 to TRBJ1-2, with 11 bases identical to TRBD1. The CDR3 covers 15 residues. CDR1 and CDR2 (germline): DFQATT, SNEGSKA (reference sequence). The junction had 6 bases not matched to a gene; V was cut back by 0 bases and J by 6 bases. CDR3 in amino acids: CSARDRDRGVDGYTF. CDR3 coding DNA: TGCAGTGCTAGAGATAGGGACAGGGGGGTCGATGGCTACACCTTC.

Many counts were recorded for this clonotype. The rearrangement links TRBV12-3 or TRBV12-4 to TRBJ1-2, with D perhaps matching TRBD1 (5 bases). The V gene lost 6 bases and the J gene lost 8 bases, with 10 bases spanning the gap. This CDR3 spans 11 amino acids. This CDR3 reads CASSPGGGYTF. The CDR3 nucleotides read TGTGCCAGCAGCCCGGGGGGGGGCTACACCTTC.

J is TRBJ2-3 and V is TRBV2; 7 nucleotides align to TRBD1. Germline CDR1 reads SNHLY; CDR2 reads FYNNEI. The CDR3 extends over 17 amino acids. V shed 1 base, J shed 4 bases, and the junction held 11 bases outside the gene matches. The CDR3 loop reads CASSEGGVTGIPDTQYF. The CDR3, as DNA: TGTGCCAGCAGTGAAGGTGGAGTGACAGGGATCCCAGATACGCAGTATTTT.

This chain connects TRBV20-1 to TRBJ2-5; 9 bases are shared with TRBD2. Losses at the gene ends were 5 bases for V and 5 bases for J; bases not matched to a gene: 15. The germline V gene has CDR1 DFQATT and CDR2 SNEGSKA (reference sequence). The CDR3 is 16 amino acids. The CDR3 region is CSADPLRVAGVETQYF. For the CDR3, the DNA is TGCAGTGCTGACCCTCTTCGGGTAGCGGGAGTGGAGACCCAGTACTTC.

In this sample, this clonotype turned up a few times. The V gene is TRBV7-6, the J gene TRBJ2-5; 11 nucleotides match TRBD2. This CDR3 is built from 16 residues. The germline V gene encodes CDR1 SGHVS and CDR2 FNYEAQ. V lost 3 bases, J lost 4 bases, and 7 bases stayed unmatched. The CDR3: CASSFPGLAGGETQYF. The DNA of the CDR3 is TGTGCCAGCAGCTTCCCCGGGCTAGCGGGAGGAGAGACCCAGTACTTC. Together with reference TRBV7-6 and TRBJ2-5, the CDR3 gives the full variable domain: GAGVSQSPRYKVTKRGQDVALRCDPISGHVSLYWYRQALGQGPEFLTYFNYEAQQDKSGLPNDRFSAERPEGSISTLTIQRTEQRDSAMYRCASSFPGLAGGETQYFGPGTRLLVL.

Only a few counts were recorded for this clonotype. The genes are TRBV12-3 or TRBV12-4 and TRBJ1-1; perhaps TRBD1 as D (5 bases). Trimming pared 5 bases from V and 1 base from J, leaving 11 bases between. This CDR3 is built from 14 residues. Here the CDR3 reads CASSRVQGNTEAFF. The CDR3 DNA follows: TGTGCCAGCAGTCGGGTGCAGGGGAACACTGAAGCTTTCTTT.

This chain uses TRBV20-1 with TRBJ2-1; TRBD1 is a possible D gene (5 bases). V gave up 4 bases and J gave up 7 bases, with 14 bases separating them. CDR3 size: 13 residues. From germline, CDR1 is DFQATT and CDR2 SNEGSKA (reference sequence). Written as DNA, the CDR3 is TGCAGTGCTACTCTAGGGGCTCCGAATGAGCAGTTCTTC. Translated, it gives CSATLGAPNEQFF.

Here the CDR3 reads CASNRGPSEKLFF. CDR3 coding DNA: TGTGCCAGCAATCGCGGGCCCAGCGAAAAACTGTTTTTT. The chain combines TRBV11-2 with TRBJ1-4; D gene ambiguous. The CDR3 is made up of 13 amino acids. Trimming removed 7 bases at V and 8 bases at J, with 14 bases between. Germline V gene sequence: CDR1 SGHAT, CDR2 FQNNGV.

Regarding this clonotype: A read error may be the cause here, since a much bigger clone is one base away. V gene TRBV12-3 or TRBV12-4 combines with J gene TRBJ2-1; perhaps TRBD1 as D (6 bases). V dropped 4 bases and J dropped 7 bases, with 11 bases sitting between them. The CDR3 is made up of 13 amino acids. The DNA of the CDR3 is TGTGCCAGCAGTTCCAACAGGGCTAATGAGCAGTTCTTC. This sequence encodes CASSSNRANEQFF.

The chain employs TRBV7-8 and TRBJ1-4; D ambiguous. This CDR3 contains 14 residues. The V gene's germline CDR1 is SGHVS and CDR2 FQNEAQ. V was shortened by 5 bases and J by 6 bases, with 13 bases between the two germline ends. Written as DNA, the CDR3 is TGTGCCAGCAGCCCGACACCGGAAGATGAAAAACTGTTTTTT. Translating gives CASSPTPEDEKLFF.

This clonotype occurred a few times. J is TRBJ2-5 and V is TRBV24-1; 16 bases are shared with TRBD2. This CDR3 region has 16 residues. With V trimmed by 3 bases and J by 5 bases, 2 bases remained unmatched. Germline CDR1 reads KGHDR; CDR2 reads SFDVKD. The DNA of the CDR3 is TGTGCCACCAGTGATGGGACTAGCGGGAGGGTGGAGACCCAGTACTTC. Amino acids: CATSDGTSGRVETQYF.

The table lists this clonotype with a few counts. V gene TRBV6-2 or TRBV6-3 combines with J gene TRBJ1-5; D might be TRBD1 (5 bases). Trimming took off 8 bases at V and 5 bases at J, with 13 bases between the two ends. There are 13 residues in the CDR3. Germline V gene sequence: CDR1 MNHEY, CDR2 SVGEGT. This CDR3 reads CASAQAGDQPQHF. DNA of the CDR3: TGTGCCAGCGCACAGGCTGGCGATCAGCCCCAGCATTTT.

V gene TRBV6-1 combines with J gene TRBJ2-3; 10 bases match TRBD2. The CDR3 sequence is 16 residues long. Germline CDR1 and CDR2: MNHNS and SASEGT. V trimming: 5 bases; J trimming: 2 bases; junction bases outside the gene matches: 7. CDR3 sequence reads: CASSRIAGGITDTQYF. DNA for the CDR3: TGTGCCAGCAGTCGCATAGCGGGGGGAATCACAGATACGCAGTATTTT.

This clonotype has only a few counts. This chain joins TRBV5-1 and TRBJ1-2; D gene unclear. V dropped 0 bases and J dropped 7 bases, with 16 bases sitting between them. Looked up from germline, CDR1 is SGHRS and CDR2 is YFSETQ. CDR3 size: 15 residues. The CDR3 is CASSLAWGGSGGYTF. As DNA, the CDR3 is TGCGCCAGCAGCTTGGCCTGGGGAGGAAGTGGTGGCTACACCTTC.

The gene calls are TRBV20-1 and TRBJ2-2; the D gene could be TRBD1 or TRBD2 (5 bases each). There are 17 residues in the CDR3. Trimming pared 5 bases from V and 1 base from J, leaving 20 bases between. The germline CDR1 and CDR2 sequences are DFQATT and SNEGSKA (reference sequence). The chain's CDR3 is CSARPGDGRQNTGELFF. In nucleotides, the CDR3 is TGCAGTGCTCGGCCTGGGGACGGCCGACAGAACACCGGGGAGCTGTTTTTT.

This rearrangement joins TRBV7-9 to TRBJ2-2; TRBD1 agrees at 7 bases. Germline trimming cut 11 bases from V and 2 bases from J; bases unmatched to any gene: 8. The CDR3 has 14 residues. CDR1 is SEHNR and CDR2 is FQNEAQ in the germline V gene (reference sequence). The CDR3 protein is CAASGTVNTGELFF. The DNA of the CDR3 is TGTGCCGCCTCCGGGACAGTCAACACCGGGGAGCTGTTTTTT.

CDR3 nucleotide sequence: TGCAGTGCTCGGACCCCCCGCTACACCTTC. Its translation is CSARTPRYTF. V usage is TRBV20-1 and J usage is TRBJ1-2; D gene uncertain. Germline CDR1 DFQATT, CDR2 SNEGSKA (reference sequence). V was pared by 5 bases and J by 9 bases, with 10 bases between. This CDR3 has 10 amino acids.

The chain combines TRBV7-2 with TRBJ1-4; a weak D match, TRBD1 (6 bases). The CDR3 totals 16 residues. The germline V gene has CDR1 SGHTA and CDR2 FQGNSA. Trimming took 1 base from V and 8 from J, leaving 17 bases between them. CDR3 residues: CASSLVRGRGREKLFF. CDR3 DNA: TGTGCCAGCAGCTTAGTCAGGGGCAGGGGCCGCGAAAAACTGTTTTTT.

The CDR3 protein is CASSGSSGGAVDTQYF. CDR3 bases: TGTGCCAGCAGCGGGAGTAGCGGGGGGGCGGTAGATACGCAGTATTTT. The chain combines TRBV7-2 with TRBJ2-3; 11 positions agree with TRBD2. Looked up from germline, CDR1 is SGHTA and CDR2 is FQGNSA. The length of the CDR3 is 16 residues. V dropped 5 bases and J dropped 5; count of bases not matched to a gene: 9.